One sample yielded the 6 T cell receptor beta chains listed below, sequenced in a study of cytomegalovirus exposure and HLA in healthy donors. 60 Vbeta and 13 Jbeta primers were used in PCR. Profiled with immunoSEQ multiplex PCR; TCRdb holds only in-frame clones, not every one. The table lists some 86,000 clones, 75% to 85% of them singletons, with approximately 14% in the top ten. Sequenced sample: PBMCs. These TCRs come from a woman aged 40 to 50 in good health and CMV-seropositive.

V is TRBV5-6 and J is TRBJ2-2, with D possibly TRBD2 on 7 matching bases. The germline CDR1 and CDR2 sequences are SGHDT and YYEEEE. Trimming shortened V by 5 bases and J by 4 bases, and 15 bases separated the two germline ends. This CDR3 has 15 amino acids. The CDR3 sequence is CASRRGGEGTGELFF. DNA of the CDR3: TGTGCCAGCAGAAGGGGGGGCGAAGGCACCGGGGAGCTGTTTTTT. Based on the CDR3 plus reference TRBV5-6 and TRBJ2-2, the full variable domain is DAGVTQSPTHLIKTRGQQVTLRCSPKSGHDTVSWYQQALGQGPQFIFQYYEEEERQRGNFPDRFSGHQFPNYSSELNVNALLLGDSALYLCASRRGGEGTGELFFGEGSRLTVL.

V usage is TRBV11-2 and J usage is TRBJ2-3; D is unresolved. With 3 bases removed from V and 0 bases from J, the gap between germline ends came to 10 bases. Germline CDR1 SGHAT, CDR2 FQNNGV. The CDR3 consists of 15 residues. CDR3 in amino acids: CASSLQQISTDTQYF. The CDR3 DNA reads TGTGCCAGCAGCTTGCAACAGATAAGCACAGATACGCAGTATTTT.

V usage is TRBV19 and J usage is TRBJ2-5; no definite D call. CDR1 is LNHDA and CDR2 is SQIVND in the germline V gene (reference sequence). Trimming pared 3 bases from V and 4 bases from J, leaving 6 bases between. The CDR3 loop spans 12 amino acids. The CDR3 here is CASSIGRETQYF. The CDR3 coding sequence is TGTGCCAGTAGTATCGGTCGAGAGACCCAGTACTTC.

CDR3 protein: CASSDRGRNTIYF. CDR3 in DNA: TGTGCCAGCAGTGACAGGGGCAGAAACACCATATATTTT. The genes are TRBV6-5 and TRBJ1-3; TRBD1 aligns across 8 bases. Per the germline V gene, CDR1 is MNHEY and CDR2 is SVGAGI. The CDR3 contains 13 residues. V trimming: 5 bases; J trimming: 5 bases; junction bases outside the gene matches: 2.

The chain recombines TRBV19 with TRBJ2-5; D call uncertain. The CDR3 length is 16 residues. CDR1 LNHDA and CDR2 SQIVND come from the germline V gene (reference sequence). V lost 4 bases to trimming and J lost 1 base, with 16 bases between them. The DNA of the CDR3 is TGTGCCAGTAGTACAAATAGTATCGGTCCCCAAGAGACCCAGTACTTC. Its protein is CASSTNSIGPQETQYF.

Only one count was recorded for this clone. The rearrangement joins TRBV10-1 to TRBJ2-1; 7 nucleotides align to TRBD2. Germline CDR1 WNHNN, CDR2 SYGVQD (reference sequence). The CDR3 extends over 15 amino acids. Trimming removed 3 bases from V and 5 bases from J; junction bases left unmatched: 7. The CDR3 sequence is CASSDTASGNNEQFF. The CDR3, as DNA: TGCGCCAGCAGTGATACGGCTAGCGGAAACAATGAGCAGTTCTTC.